This entry features one T cell receptor beta chain sequence. Genomic DNA templated the TCR beta VDJ and CDR3 profiling. TCRdb re-analysed the reads in MiXCR, keeping a single row per CDR3 protein. The sample yields 450,000 to 550,000 distinct CDR3 sequences, under 40% seen once. In patients chosen for sequencing, flow cytometry had shown CD8+CD57+ cell expansion. The data are from a study of CD8+CD57+ T cells in acquired aplastic anemia. Germline V gene data show CDR1 as ENHRY and CDR2 as SYGVKD. The V gene end was trimmed by 3 bases and the J gene end by 11 bases; junction bases not matched to a gene: 17. The CDR3 totals 16 residues.

V gene TRBV10-3 combines with J gene TRBJ1-2, with 8 bases aligning to TRBD1. The receptor was isolated from a human donor with aplastic anemia. Sequenced material: sorted CD4+, CD8+, or CD8+CD57+ T cells (not recorded which) from PBMCs. CDR3 in amino acids: CAISDPGGQGASGYTF. Written as DNA, the CDR3 is TGTGCCATCAGTGACCCGGGCGGACAGGGAGCTAGCGGGTACACCTTC.